The sample holds many counts of the clone carrying this T cell receptor (beta chain). The data derive from a study of T cells in Graves' hyperthyroidism and ophthalmopathy. RNA transcripts yielded amplified TCR beta CDR3 regions. HTBI primers were used for first-round RT-PCR of the TCR CDR3. TCRdb re-derived calls from the multiplex PCR reads in MiXCR, one entry per CDR3 protein. The data contain 500,000 to 750,000 distinct CDR3 sequences, 15% to 18% of them seen just once; the ten biggest clones take up roughly 6.6%. Hyperthyroidism in the patients, aged 18 to 65, was newly diagnosed and under 2 months in duration. Diagnoses were made from clinical symptoms, serum measures (thyroxine and TRAb), thyroid ultrasound and orbital computed tomography. Fresh peripheral blood, about 10 ml of it, supplied the PBMCs. This CDR3 has 13 residues. CDR1 is LGHDT and CDR2 is YNNKEL in the germline V gene (reference sequence). Trimming left V 0 bases short and J 4 bases short, with 4 bases between.

This chain joins TRBV3-1 and TRBJ2-1; the D is unclear. Source material: blood. This TCR came from a woman aged 25 to 39 with Graves' hyperthyroidism. CDR3 DNA sequence: TGTGCCAGCAGCCAAGATCTTTACAATGAGCAGTTCTTC. This translates into CASSQDLYNEQFF.